The rows below give T cell receptor beta chains drawn from one sample of a study of Graves' ophthalmopathy and Graves' hyperthyroidism. A single record per CDR3 protein comes from TCRdb applying MiXCR to the multiplex PCR reads. The sample has roughly 700,000 distinct CDR3 sequences, approximately 40% seen once. The sample was peripheral blood. The source is an adult man with Graves' ophthalmopathy. The CDR3 runs from the conserved cysteine through the conserved F or W. Size values are once, few and many counts, or a class for expanded clones, and some rows have none.

J: TRBJ1-5; V: TRBV10-2; size: -; CDR3: CASRATGGPIQHF
J: TRBJ1-6; V: TRBV2; size: many; CDR3: CASKGNSPLHF
J: TRBJ2-7; V: TRBV7-9; size: -; CDR3: CASSLSTGNWVYEQYF
J: TRBJ2-2; V: TRBV25-1; size: -; CDR3: CASSLSRALNTGELFF
J: TRBJ1-2; V: TRBV20-1; size: -; CDR3: CSARSRGGGDNYGYTF
J: TRBJ1-2; V: TRBV19; size: many; CDR3: CAGSSGQSYGYTF
J: TRBJ2-5; V: TRBV20-1; size: few; CDR3: CSAKGAGRETQYF
J: TRBJ2-5; V: TRBV19; size: -; CDR3: CASSTAGTGQETQYF
J: TRBJ1-1; V: TRBV20-1; size: -; CDR3: CSASSQMNTEAFF
J: TRBJ2-7; V: TRBV10-1; size: many; CDR3: CASSEDLSGEQYF
J: TRBJ2-5; V: TRBV29-1; size: many; CDR3: CSYNPGGETQYF
J: TRBJ1-2; V: TRBV2; size: few; CDR3: CASSSTGTYGYTF
J: TRBJ1-4; V: TRBV15; size: once; CDR3: CATRPGANEKLFF
J: TRBJ2-5; V: TRBV19; size: few; CDR3: CASSKDSAEGPSETQYF
J: TRBJ2-2; V: TRBV29-1; size: many; CDR3: CSVDGGGTGELFF
J: TRBJ2-5; V: TRBV7-8; size: many; CDR3: CASSGGRQETQYF
J: TRBJ2-6; V: TRBV10-3; size: few; CDR3: CASRTGESGANVLTF
J: TRBJ2-5; V: TRBV29-1; size: many; CDR3: CSVVQGRKTQYF
J: TRBJ1-6; V: TRBV15; size: many; CDR3: CATSRTGSLTSFEDSPLHF
J: TRBJ1-1; V: TRBV7-8; size: many; CDR3: CASSATTGAGAFF
J: TRBJ2-5; V: TRBV19; size: many; CDR3: CASSRQGYQETQYF
J: TRBJ2-7; V: TRBV4-1; size: few; CDR3: CASSQATTVSEQYF
J: TRBJ1-1; V: TRBV10-2; size: many; CDR3: CASRETGKNTEAFF
J: TRBJ2-7; V: TRBV29-1; size: many; CDR3: CSVLGGADYEQYF
J: TRBJ1-5; V: TRBV24-1; size: few; CDR3: CASSSPQTGSNQPQHF
J: TRBJ1-2; V: TRBV5-1; size: few; CDR3: CASRQSTGVFLSNYGYTF
J: TRBJ1-1; V: TRBV25-1; size: many; CDR3: CASSESPANTEAFF
J: TRBJ1-4; V: TRBV2; size: -; CDR3: CASSVSNANNEKLFF
J: TRBJ1-4; V: TRBV7-8; size: many; CDR3: CASSLTGTLEKLFF
J: TRBJ1-5; V: TRBV7-3; size: -; CDR3: CARCGGADQPQHF
J: TRBJ2-2; V: TRBV12-3/TRBV12-4; size: -; CDR3: CASSAWGGGVTGELFF
J: TRBJ2-7; V: TRBV29-1; size: -; CDR3: CSVRPSSGQEQYF
J: TRBJ1-5; V: TRBV2; size: -; CDR3: CASSADTGSNQPQHF
J: TRBJ1-4; V: TRBV12-3/TRBV12-4; size: -; CDR3: CASSFVAPHEKLFF
J: TRBJ2-7; V: TRBV5-6; size: -; CDR3: CASKLNGGISYEQYF
J: TRBJ1-1; V: TRBV2; size: once; CDR3: CASSFHRVATEAFF
J: -; V: TRBV20-1; size: -; CDR3: CSAEYWGIYNEQFF
J: TRBJ2-7; V: TRBV10-2; size: many; CDR3: CASTDANYEQYF
J: TRBJ2-7; V: TRBV6-2/TRBV6-3; size: few; CDR3: CASSHKGPRYEQYF
J: TRBJ2-5; V: TRBV5-1; size: -; CDR3: CASSLTGDQETQYF
J: TRBJ1-2; V: TRBV14; size: many; CDR3: CAGGGKGGYTF